Only a few counts were recorded for the clone carrying this TCR beta chain. Antigen specificity is unknown. The CDR3 runs 15 residues. Looked up from germline, CDR1 is SGHNT and CDR2 is YYREEE (reference sequence). V lost 0 bases, J lost 5 bases, and 7 bases stayed unmatched. These data originate in a study of cytomegalovirus exposure and HLA in healthy donors. General observations from the study: Clonal expansion was found to be greater in HLA-associated TCR beta chains than in equally common others in a later analysis. Productive rates of about 90% or about 30% were seen for most TCR beta V segments in an earlier analysis.

The PCR had 60 Vbeta and 13 Jbeta primers. As handled by the study authors: A follow-up analysis tallied around 80 million unique TCR beta chains, roughly 11 million shared. TCRdb's table, derived via immunoSEQ multiplex PCR, lists solely in-frame clones and lacks some. That table gives V, J and clone size, and the DNA gave D and trimming. The data hold fewer than 90,000 clones, with 75% to 80% observed a single time. Sequences were obtained from PBMCs. The V call is TRBV5-4, the J call TRBJ1-2, with 7 bases matching TRBD1. This TCR was sampled from a young man in good health and CMV-seronegative. The CDR3 loop is CASSLGADRAYGYTF. The CDR3 bases are TGTGCCAGCAGCTTGGGGGCCGACAGGGCTTATGGCTACACCTTC.